This TCR beta chain was recovered during a study of cytomegalovirus exposure and HLA in healthy donors. Study outcomes and limitations: In vitro confirmation showed a few CMV-associated chains to be CMV antigen specific. The authors enumerated roughly 180 TCR beta chains as linked to cytomegalovirus. Some V segments (TRBV6-2 and TRBV6-3 among them) were excluded as indistinguishable.

Turning to this clone: Its antigen is unidentified.

Vbeta (60) and Jbeta (13) primers were used in the PCR. Clones were read by immunoSEQ multiplex PCR, and TCRdb kept only the in-frame ones, dropping some. The repertoire holds some 96,000 clones, with 64% as singletons. The CDR3 consists of 13 residues. Germline V gives CDR1 MNHEY, CDR2 SMNVEV (reference sequence). Trimming pared 11 bases from V and 6 bases from J, leaving 18 bases between. The receptor comes from a man between 60 and 70 years old in good health and CMV-seronegative. Sequenced input: PBMCs. V is TRBV27 and J is TRBJ2-3; tentative D call: TRBD2 (6 bases). The CDR3 region is CASGRLPADTQYF. CDR3 nucleotide sequence: TGTGCCTCCGGGAGACTGCCAGCGGATACGCAGTATTTT.